This T cell receptor beta chain appears in the sequencing data of a study of identical twins. Regarding this clonotype: The antigen is unknown.

The CDR3 covers 12 residues. CDR1 is SNHLY, CDR2 FYNNEI, per germline. Trimming removed 9 bases from V and 4 bases from J; junction bases left unmatched: 5. A universal primer site was added by template switching, and unique molecular identifiers were carried by the cDNA. TCRdb re-called the 5' RACE reads with MiXCR, one entry per CDR3 protein. The repertoire holds 210,000 or so distinct CDR3 sequences, roughly 15% seen once, with 40% in the top ten. Study outcomes and limitations: Models predicted too little out-of-frame TCR alpha sharing in monozygotic twins.

This sample also belongs to another study, concerning T cells expressing NK-cell markers. That study adds: Each of over 5 donors carried dominant NKG2C+ clonotypes accounting for roughly 1.0-8% of CD8+ T cells.

The rearrangement joins TRBV2 to TRBJ2-7, with TRBD1 identical over 8 bases. Input material: CD8+ T cells sorted from blood. This clonotype was sampled from a woman aged 18 to 35 in good health. The chain's CDR3 is CASQGARYEQYF. The CDR3 DNA sequence: TGTGCCAGTCAGGGGGCACGATACGAGCAGTACTTC.